This entry concerns a single T cell receptor beta chain. As yet, its antigen is unknown. The data originate from a study of cytomegalovirus exposure and HLA in healthy donors. CDR1 is SGHKS, CDR2 YYEKEE, per germline (reference sequence). The CDR3 runs 15 residues. J gave up 3 bases and V 4 bases, and 10 bases lay outside the gene matches. Study-wide results and limits: Later analysis demonstrated an association between a missense DCLRE1C variant and TCR beta V- and J-gene trimming. The study recorded about 160 TCR beta chains that were cytomegalovirus-associated. Apparent HLA restriction characterized most CMV-associated TCR beta chains in a later analysis.

The PCR employed 60 Vbeta primers together with 13 Jbeta primers. As originally analysed: Per a later analysis, the number of unique TCR beta chains was 75 million to 90 million, of which around 9.9 million were shared. Clones were read by immunoSEQ multiplex PCR, and TCRdb kept only the in-frame ones, dropping some. V and J calls and clone size are those listed in that table; D and trimming were worked out from the DNA. The table shows almost 200,000 clones, with over 75% occurring only once. The TCR was taken from a woman between 50 and 59 years old in good health and CMV-seronegative. Sequencing input: PBMCs. J is TRBJ2-7 and V is TRBV5-5; 7 bases map to TRBD2. The CDR3 bases are TGTGCCAGCAGCCAGACGAGCGGGAAACGCTACGAGCAGTACTTC. Amino acid sequence: CASSQTSGKRYEQYF.